A selection of T cell receptor beta chains follows, all from one sample in a study of technical replicates of blood from a handful of donors. Profiled with immunoSEQ multiplex PCR; TCRdb holds only in-frame clones, not every one. Here the sample spans 11,000 to 15,000 clones, around 83% being singletons. Sequencing input: PBMCs. These receptors were collected from a human donor in good health. CDR3s include the opening cysteine and the closing phenylalanine or tryptophan. A D gene is named only where the DNA matches it firmly.

V: TRBV30
D: -
CDR3: CASGGRATSEQFF

V: TRBV25-1
D: -
CDR3: CASSDFGQGITNEQYF

V: TRBV19
D: -
CDR3: CASSPGLSSYEQYF

V: TRBV27
D: TRBD2
CDR3: CASSTPTSGVYNEQFF

V: TRBV11-3
D: TRBD2
CDR3: CASSSGTSYAYQETQYF

V: TRBV6-6
D: -
CDR3: CASRPEGQPQHF

V: TRBV25-1
D: -
CDR3: CASSEAGNSYNEQFF

V: TRBV5-1
D: TRBD1
CDR3: CASSLLGGAQPQHF

V: TRBV29-1
D: -
CDR3: CSVTPQGSGEKLFF

V: TRBV7-2
D: -
CDR3: CASSPAEYGGSYGYTF

V: TRBV29-1
D: -
CDR3: CSVAPVVGAGQETQYF

V: TRBV6-1
D: -
CDR3: CASTSSQGGDNEQFF

V: TRBV19
D: -
CDR3: CASSIDIVSYEQYF

V: TRBV6-4
D: -
CDR3: CASSVSLVSEQYF

V: TRBV4-2
D: TRBD2
CDR3: CASSQGLAGGPDTQYF

V: TRBV4-2
D: TRBD1
CDR3: CASSQVFLSQGVIQYF

V: TRBV19
D: -
CDR3: CASSPSTRVSYEQYF

V: TRBV30
D: TRBD1
CDR3: CAWSTGGGNYGYTF

V: TRBV6-6
D: -
CDR3: CASSLGPRGQPQHF

V: TRBV6-1
D: -
CDR3: CASIDGYAEAFF

V: TRBV6-1
D: -
CDR3: CASSEVVGGSYGYTF

V: TRBV28
D: TRBD1
CDR3: CASTLDRPGQPAANTEAFF

V: TRBV10-3
D: -
CDR3: CAISNRVGDTEAFF

V: TRBV5-1
D: TRBD1
CDR3: CASSVSPRGGNGEKLFF

V: TRBV10-1
D: -
CDR3: CASSEAESYEQYF

V: TRBV5-1
D: -
CDR3: CASSSPGLYNEQFF

V: TRBV9
D: TRBD1
CDR3: CASSVTGTGMGGYTF

V: TRBV28
D: TRBD1
CDR3: CASTPGGTGTYEQYF

V: TRBV6-6
D: -
CDR3: CASSDTGQGTEAFF

V: TRBV7-6
D: TRBD2
CDR3: CASSIGLAGDYEQYF

V: TRBV5-1
D: TRBD2
CDR3: CASSLYPGLAGSKNTGELFF

V: TRBV4-1
D: TRBD1
CDR3: CASSQGRDRASTDTQYF

V: TRBV5-1
D: -
CDR3: CASSPARAGNYGYTF

V: TRBV18
D: -
CDR3: CASSPQRPPQETQYF

V: TRBV23-1
D: -
CDR3: CASSHPGLPGKSTQYF

V: TRBV6-1
D: -
CDR3: CASRVGRETEAFF

V: TRBV25-1
D: TRBD1
CDR3: CASSDWDSIGNQPQHF

V: TRBV19
D: -
CDR3: CASSPLDRSPEAFF

V: TRBV7-8
D: TRBD2
CDR3: CASSLLAGVRDEQFF

V: TRBV18
D: TRBD2
CDR3: CASSPRPSGSVEQFF

V: TRBV7-8
D: TRBD2
CDR3: CASSLVLAGVFETQYF

V: TRBV4-1
D: TRBD2
CDR3: CASSQDPGLETDTQYF

V: TRBV25-1
D: TRBD1
CDR3: CASSDLGTGTYGYTF

V: TRBV5-1
D: TRBD1
CDR3: CASTPWTGVTNTEAFF

V: TRBV6-5
D: TRBD1
CDR3: CASSYSQQGQPQHF

V: TRBV7-9
D: TRBD1
CDR3: CASSLPGQGFDGYTF

V: TRBV4-1
D: TRBD1
CDR3: CASSQATGTVSKAFF

V: TRBV6-5
D: -
CDR3: CASSYSTGEGEQYF

V: TRBV5-1
D: TRBD1
CDR3: CASSPRTGDEKLFF

V: TRBV2
D: TRBD2
CDR3: CASTPLLADSQETQYF

V: TRBV7-2
D: TRBD2
CDR3: CASSFSGTYEQYF

V: TRBV7-3
D: -
CDR3: CASSLKVGTPRFF

V: TRBV2
D: TRBD2
CDR3: CASSEAPLAGVGEQYF

V: TRBV7-8
D: TRBD1
CDR3: CASSLLEYRGRGEQYF

V: TRBV11-2
D: TRBD1
CDR3: CASRGQGYPNYGYTF

V: TRBV19
D: -
CDR3: CASSIMVQVGELFF

V: TRBV4-1
D: -
CDR3: CASSQDRREAVSGNTIYF